Below are 28 T cell receptor beta chains sequenced from a single sample in a study of PD-L1 blockade in urothelial cancer. Profiling relied on immunoSEQ multiplex PCR, and the TCRdb table lists in-frame clones only, not all of them. The data contain about 81,000 clones, more than 90% of them singletons. The material was PBMCs, obtained around atezolizumab (anti-PD-L1) treatment. The receptors were gathered from a man aged 55-75 years with urothelial cancer.

The chain is built from TRBV9 and TRBJ2-1; D possibly corresponds to TRBD2 (6 bases). The germline gives CDR1 SGDLS, CDR2 YYNGEE. The CDR3 is made up of 18 amino acids. V was clipped by 4 bases and J by 4 bases, with 24 bases between them. The CDR3 loop is CASSPRRDGGPFYNEQFF. The CDR3 DNA reads as TGTGCCAGCAGCCCACGGAGGGACGGAGGGCCATTTTACAATGAGCAGTTCTTC. The whole variable domain, filled in from reference TRBV9 and TRBJ2-1, reads DSGVTQTPKHLITATGQRVTLRCSPRSGDLSVYWYQQSLDQGLQFLIQYYNGEERAKGNILERFSAQQFPDLHSELNLSSLELGDSALYFCASSPRRDGGPFYNEQFFGPGTRLTVL.

V gene TRBV7-2 combines with J gene TRBJ2-3; 7 bases are shared with TRBD2. Germline CDR1 reads SGHTA; CDR2 reads FQGNSA. This CDR3 comprises 14 residues. The trim removed 7 bases at V and 4 bases at J, leaving 8 bases unmatched. As DNA, the CDR3 is TGTGCCAGCACCGGGACTACCCCGGCAGATACGCAGTATTTT. Encoded protein: CASTGTTPADTQYF.

This clone was seen a single time. The rearrangement uses TRBV7-2 and TRBJ2-7; TRBD2 matches 7 bases. Losses at the gene ends were 5 bases for V and 1 base for J; bases not matched to a gene: 5. Germline loops: CDR1 SGHTA, CDR2 FQGNSA. The CDR3 length is 14 residues. The CDR3 region is CASSQSSGSYEQYF. Here the CDR3 DNA reads TGTGCCAGCAGCCAATCTAGCGGATCCTACGAGCAGTACTTC.

The chain recombines TRBV5-1 with TRBJ2-7, with unresolved D. The V end was cut by 6 bases, the J end by 0 bases, with 13 bases between. Germline CDR1 SGHRS, CDR2 YFSETQ. This CDR3 spans 14 amino acids. The chain's CDR3 is CASMPGQSSYEQYF. The CDR3 DNA is TGCGCCAGCATGCCAGGCCAGAGCTCCTACGAGCAGTACTTC.

This chain joins TRBV18 and TRBJ1-1; 7 bases map to TRBD1. Germline assignment: CDR1 KGHSH and CDR2 LQKENI. The length of the CDR3 is 15 residues. The trim removed 4 bases at V and 0 bases at J, leaving 5 bases unmatched. This CDR3 is CASSRGTVVNTEAFF. CDR3 nucleotides: TGTGCCAGCTCACGGGGGACAGTAGTGAACACTGAAGCTTTCTTT.

A single count supports this clone. J is TRBJ1-1 and V is TRBV4-2, with D unresolved. The V gene lost 3 bases and the J gene lost 11 bases, with 19 bases spanning the gap. This CDR3 comprises 14 residues. Germline loops: CDR1 LGHNA, CDR2 YNFKEQ. This CDR3 reads CASSQEGDTSPAFF. CDR3 bases: TGTGCCAGCAGCCAGGAGGGAGACACCTCACCCGCTTTCTTT.

This chain connects TRBV2 to TRBJ2-2; possible D gene TRBD2, 5 bases. The CDR3 spans 16 residues. V lost 2 bases and J 8 bases, leaving 18 bases between the germline ends. Germline CDR1 reads SNHLY; CDR2 reads FYNNEI. The CDR3 DNA reads as TGTGCCAGCAGTGAACGAGGACTCCGAGCGATTGGGGAGCTGTTTTTT. Encoded protein: CASSERGLRAIGELFF.

The chain is built from TRBV18 and TRBJ1-2; 7 bases are a match to TRBD1. Germline CDR1 and CDR2: KGHSH and LQKENI. V dropped 2 bases and J dropped 2; count of bases not matched to a gene: 2. This CDR3 contains 14 residues. CDR3: CASSPTRGNYGYTF. As DNA, the CDR3 is TGTGCCAGCTCACCAACCAGGGGGAACTATGGCTACACCTTC.

V usage is TRBV2 and J usage is TRBJ2-7; TRBD1 is a possible D gene (5 bases). The CDR3 is 14 amino acids. V shed 3 bases and J shed 4 bases, with 13 bases lying between them. Germline V gene sequence: CDR1 SNHLY, CDR2 FYNNEI. Written as DNA, the CDR3 is TGTGCCAGCAGTGATCAGGGTGAAGGGTACGAGCAGTACTTC. This sequence encodes CASSDQGEGYEQYF. Complete variable domain (other parts from reference TRBV2 and TRBJ2-7): EPEVTQTPSHQVTQMGQEVILRCVPISNHLYFYWYRQILGQKVEFLVSFYNNEISEKSEIFDDQFSVERPDGSNFTLKIRSTKLEDSAMYFCASSDQGEGYEQYFGPGTRLTVT.

J is TRBJ2-5 and V is TRBV29-1, with TRBD1 matching over 8 bases. The CDR3 consists of 14 residues. J was trimmed by 2 bases and V by 5 bases; bases with no gene match: 7. CDR1 is SQVTM and CDR2 is ANQGSEA in the germline V gene. This chain's CDR3 is CSVRGRGPQETQYF. CDR3 in DNA: TGCAGCGTTAGGGGCAGGGGGCCGCAAGAGACCCAGTACTTC. The entire variable domain, with the rest obtained from reference TRBV29-1 and TRBJ2-5, is as follows: SAVISQKPSRDICQRGTSLTIQCQVDSQVTMMFWYRQQPGQSLTLIATANQGSEATYESGFVIDKFPISRPNLTFSTLTVSNMSPEDSSIYLCSVRGRGPQETQYFGPGTRLLVL.

V is TRBV28 and J is TRBJ1-5; possibly TRBD1 for D (5 bases). The CDR3 runs to 17 residues. The V end lost 3 bases, the J end lost 6 bases, and 21 bases lay between the germline ends. The germline V gene has CDR1 MDHEN and CDR2 SYDVKM. This CDR3 reads CASSLGGGRRVRQPQHF. In DNA, the CDR3 is TGTGCCAGCAGTTTGGGGGGTGGCAGGAGGGTTCGTCAGCCCCAGCATTTT.

The genes are TRBV13 and TRBJ2-5, with D hard to call. Trimming left V 8 bases short and J 1 base short, with 8 bases between. The CDR3 sequence is 12 residues long. Germline V gene data show CDR1 as PRHDT and CDR2 as FYEKMQ (reference sequence). CDR3 region: CASRGVQETQYF. As DNA, the CDR3 is TGTGCCAGCCGAGGTGTCCAAGAGACCCAGTACTTC.

The chain carries TRBV25-1 and TRBJ1-2; D perhaps matches TRBD1 (6 bases). Trimming pared 1 base from V and 10 bases from J, leaving 13 bases between. The CDR3 is 13 residues long. Per the germline V gene, CDR1 is MGHDK and CDR2 is SYGVNS. CDR3 sequence (DNA): TGTGCCAGCAGTGAATTGAACAGGGATGACTACACCTTC. The encoded protein is CASSELNRDDYTF.

V is TRBV5-1 and J is TRBJ2-7; 11 positions agree with TRBD2. Looked up from germline, CDR1 is SGHRS and CDR2 is YFSETQ. V gave up 1 base and J gave up 2 bases; unmatched junction bases: 2. The CDR3 sequence is 15 residues long. The chain's CDR3 is CASSLNSGRAYEQYF. The CDR3 DNA reads TGCGCCAGCAGCTTGAATAGCGGGAGGGCCTACGAGCAGTACTTC.

This clone came up a few times. The chain uses TRBV7-2 and TRBJ1-2; D gene uncertain. The germline V gene has CDR1 SGHTA and CDR2 FQGNSA. This CDR3 is built from 16 residues. V was trimmed by 5 bases and J by 7 bases, leaving 23 bases between them. This CDR3 reads CASSPQSGSRRGGYTF. CDR3 nucleotides: TGTGCCAGCAGCCCCCAATCGGGCAGCCGTCGGGGTGGCTACACCTTC.

V usage is TRBV4-3 and J usage is TRBJ2-1; maybe TRBD2 (5 bases). The germline V and J ends were trimmed by 0 bases and 5 bases, with 14 bases remaining between them. This CDR3 contains 16 residues. The germline V gene has CDR1 LGHNA and CDR2 YSLEER. This CDR3 reads CASSQELRDSNNEQFF. The CDR3 DNA is TGCGCCAGCAGCCAAGAGCTGAGGGATTCGAACAATGAGCAGTTCTTC.

The chain uses TRBV5-1 and TRBJ2-7, with 8 bases that match TRBD2. Germline V lookup: CDR1 SGHRS, CDR2 YFSETQ. Germline trimming cut 4 bases from V and 0 bases from J; bases unmatched to any gene: 9. CDR3 size: 16 residues. This CDR3 reads CASSRGGPRGSYEQYF. For the CDR3, the DNA is TGCGCCAGCAGCCGGGGGGGTCCTAGGGGCTCCTACGAGCAGTACTTC. Complete variable domain (other parts from reference TRBV5-1 and TRBJ2-7): KAGVTQTPRYLIKTRGQQVTLSCSPISGHRSVSWYQQTPGQGLQFLFEYFSETQRNKGNFPGRFSGRQFSNSRSEMNVSTLELGDSALYLCASSRGGPRGSYEQYFGPGTRLTVT.

This clone was seen a handful of times. The chain uses TRBV11-3 and TRBJ2-1; 8 bases align to TRBD2. Per the germline V gene, CDR1 is SGHNT and CDR2 is YENEEA. V gave up 5 bases and J gave up 9 bases; unmatched junction bases: 15. This CDR3 contains 16 residues. CDR3 bases: TGTGCCAGCAGCCTGATGGCGCTAGCGGGCGAGGGTGAGCAGTTCTTC. Translation gives CASSLMALAGEGEQFF.

This clone appeared a few times. V gene TRBV7-9 combines with J gene TRBJ1-3; D ambiguous. The CDR3 sequence is 13 residues long. The germline gives CDR1 SEHNR, CDR2 FQNEAQ (reference sequence). The V end lost 3 bases, the J end lost 6 bases, and 9 bases lay between the germline ends. The CDR3 DNA sequence: TGTGCCAGCAGCTTGGCAGCGGCAAACACCATATATTTT. Its translation: CASSLAAANTIYF.

V and J are TRBV19 and TRBJ2-7; D is perhaps TRBD2 (6 bases). Germline-derived CDR1 and CDR2 are LNHDA and SQIVND (reference sequence). There are 18 residues in the CDR3. Trimming took 7 bases from V and 8 from J, leaving 33 bases between them. The CDR3 DNA follows: TGTGCCAGTAAGGTGGAGGGGTGTTTCCCCGCCTGTCGAAGGAAGCAGTACTTC. Translation: CASKVEGCFPACRRKQYF. The full variable domain, completed using reference TRBV19 and TRBJ2-7, is DGGITQSPKYLFRKEGQNVTLSCEQNLNHDAMYWYRQDPGQGLRLIYYSQIVNDFQKGDIAEGYSVSREKKESFPLTVTSAQKNPTAFYLCASKVEGCFPACRRKQYFGPGTRLTVT.

The chain couples TRBV6-5 to TRBJ2-7; 9 nucleotides align to TRBD1. V was clipped by 5 bases and J by 1 base; unmatched bases: 6. The germline V gene encodes CDR1 MNHEY and CDR2 SVGAGI. CDR3 size: 15 residues. CDR3: CASSRRDRDSYEQYF. Here the CDR3 DNA reads TGTGCCAGCAGTCGCCGGGACAGGGATTCCTACGAGCAGTACTTC.

CDR3 sequence reads: CASSLVISGGAYEQFF. The CDR3 coding sequence is TGCGCCAGCAGCTTGGTTATCAGCGGGGGGGCCTATGAGCAGTTCTTC. The V gene is TRBV5-1, the J gene TRBJ2-1; 10 bases line up with TRBD2. With 0 bases clipped from V and 8 bases from J, the junction kept 8 bases outside the gene matches. Germline V gene lookup returns CDR1 SGHRS and CDR2 YFSETQ. The CDR3 loop spans 16 amino acids.

The J gene is TRBJ2-5, the V gene TRBV25-1; D might be TRBD2 (5 bases). Germline-derived CDR1 and CDR2 are MGHDK and SYGVNS. The CDR3 contains 14 residues. V lost 5 bases, J lost 5 bases, and 15 bases lay in between. CDR3 sequence (DNA): TGTGCCAGCAGTCGGGGTAGCGATACTGAGACCCAGTACTTC. Translating it yields CASSRGSDTETQYF.

The V call is TRBV6-5, the J call TRBJ1-2; D call uncertain. The CDR3 totals 13 residues. Trimming took 5 bases from V and 7 from J, leaving 14 bases between them. Germline values: CDR1 MNHEY, CDR2 SVGAGI. CDR3 nucleotide sequence: TGTGCCAGCAGTCAAGCCCCTACAGTTGGCTACACCTTC. This encodes CASSQAPTVGYTF.

V usage is TRBV2 and J usage is TRBJ1-4; 9 bases line up with TRBD1. The CDR3 is made up of 16 amino acids. V shed 5 bases, J shed 2 bases, and the junction held 6 bases outside the gene matches. CDR1 and CDR2 (germline): SNHLY, FYNNEI. The CDR3 DNA follows: TGTGCCAGCAGTAGAACAGGGGGCAGGACTAATGAAAAACTGTTTTTT. Translated, it gives CASSRTGGRTNEKLFF.

The chain employs TRBV6-5 and TRBJ2-7, with TRBD1 matching over 8 bases. CDR3 length: 14 amino acids. V trimming: 2 bases; J trimming: 3 bases; junction bases outside the gene matches: 3. Germline V gene sequence: CDR1 MNHEY, CDR2 SVGAGI. The CDR3 DNA reads TGTGCCAGCAGTTACGGACAGGGATACTACGAGCAGTACTTC. This sequence encodes CASSYGQGYYEQYF.

V and J are TRBV6-5 and TRBJ1-4, with 7 bases matching TRBD1. This CDR3 has 15 residues. V shed 5 bases, J shed 10 bases, and the junction held 13 bases outside the gene matches. CDR1 MNHEY and CDR2 SVGAGI come from the germline V gene. CDR3 coding DNA: TGTGCCAGCAGTACGGGACAGATCAATATGGGAAAACTGTTTTTT. This gives the protein CASSTGQINMGKLFF.

CDR3 sequence: CASRELGQISNQPQHF. CDR3 DNA: TGTGCCAGTAGAGAGCTTGGACAGATTAGCAATCAGCCCCAGCATTTT. The gene calls are TRBV19 and TRBJ1-5, with a tentative D call TRBD1 (6 bases). From germline, CDR1 is LNHDA and CDR2 SQIVND (reference sequence). The V end was cut by 6 bases, the J end by 0 bases, with 15 bases between. The CDR3 spans 16 residues. Variable domain in full (rest from reference TRBV19 and TRBJ1-5): DGGITQSPKYLFRKEGQNVTLSCEQNLNHDAMYWYRQDPGQGLRLIYYSQIVNDFQKGDIAEGYSVSREKKESFPLTVTSAQKNPTAFYLCASRELGQISNQPQHFGDGTRLSIL.